These 26 T cell receptor beta chains share one sample of origin, sequenced in a study of blood T cell repertoires in COVID-19. The table came from immunoSEQ multiplex PCR; TCRdb's copy has only in-frame clones and leaves some out. The data contain some 150,000 clones, under 85% of them singletons. Sequences were obtained from peripheral blood. The source of these receptors is a man aged 55 to 70 who had recovered from COVID-19.

The rearrangement links TRBV24-1 to TRBJ1-5; D ambiguous. This CDR3 is built from 14 residues. V was cut by 5 bases and J by 4 bases, with 11 bases left in between. In germline, CDR1 is KGHDR, CDR2 SFDVKD. CDR3 nucleotide sequence: TGTGCCACCAGTGTTGACACCGAAAATCAGCCCCAGCATTTT. Translating it yields CATSVDTENQPQHF.

V gene TRBV5-1 combines with J gene TRBJ1-5; D unclear. The CDR3 runs 14 residues. The germline V gene has CDR1 SGHRS and CDR2 YFSETQ. The V end lost 4 bases, the J end lost 5 bases, and 13 bases lay between the germline ends. The CDR3: CASSGGSGDQPQHF. The CDR3, as DNA: TGCGCCAGCAGCGGAGGGAGCGGGGATCAGCCCCAGCATTTT.

The rearrangement uses TRBV7-6 and TRBJ2-5, with 8 bases that match TRBD2. With V trimmed by 5 bases and J by 2 bases, 10 bases remained unmatched. Germline V gene sequence: CDR1 SGHVS, CDR2 FNYEAQ. This CDR3 has 16 amino acids. CDR3 sequence reads: CASSPLGRGGQETQYF. The CDR3 DNA is TGTGCCAGCAGCCCCCTTGGACGGGGGGGACAAGAGACCCAGTACTTC. Complete variable domain (other parts from reference TRBV7-6 and TRBJ2-5): GAGVSQSPRYKVTKRGQDVALRCDPISGHVSLYWYRQALGQGPEFLTYFNYEAQQDKSGLPNDRFSAERPEGSISTLTIQRTEQRDSAMYRCASSPLGRGGQETQYFGPGTRLLVL.

The V call is TRBV10-3, the J call TRBJ1-1; perhaps TRBD1 as D (6 bases). The V gene lost 2 bases and the J gene lost 3 bases, with 16 bases spanning the gap. Germline loops: CDR1 ENHRY, CDR2 SYGVKD. The CDR3 contains 16 residues. CDR3 loop: CAISEPPGGLDTEAFF. CDR3 bases: TGTGCCATCAGTGAGCCGCCGGGGGGCCTTGACACTGAAGCTTTCTTT.

CDR3 nucleotide sequence: TGCGCCAGCAGCTTGGTCGGGACAGGGAATGAAAAACTGTTTTTT. This encodes CASSLVGTGNEKLFF. The chain uses TRBV5-1 and TRBJ1-4; 9 nucleotides line up with TRBD1. The ends lost 0 bases at V and 5 bases at J; junction bases unmatched: 2. Germline lookup yields CDR1 SGHRS and CDR2 YFSETQ. There are 15 residues in the CDR3.

As regards this clone: Germline is not matched at one junction end, which may reflect a read error. J is TRBJ2-7 and V is TRBV5-8, with 9 bases that match TRBD1. Looked up from germline, CDR1 is SGHTS and CDR2 is YDEGEE. The CDR3 has 14 residues. The CDR3 DNA follows: TGTGCCGGCAGACGGGACAGGGTGGGCTACGAGCAGTACTTC. Translation: CAGRRDRVGYEQYF.

The rearrangement joins TRBV27 to TRBJ1-2; 11 bases fit TRBD1. V was clipped by 5 bases and J by 4 bases; unmatched bases: 12. Germline V gene lookup returns CDR1 MNHEY and CDR2 SMNVEV (reference sequence). CDR3 length: 17 residues. CDR3 sequence (DNA): TGTGCCAGCAGTCCGCGGACAGGGGGCAATGTGGGCTATGGCTACACCTTC. Its translation: CASSPRTGGNVGYGYTF.

The chain employs TRBV18 and TRBJ1-2; the D gene is possibly TRBD1 (6 bases). CDR3 size: 16 residues. V was clipped by 2 bases and J by 1 base, with 14 bases between them. Germline CDR1 is KGHSH and CDR2 is LQKENI. The CDR3 reads CASSPVGARVNYGYTF. The DNA for the CDR3 is TGTGCCAGCTCACCAGTGGGGGCCCGGGTTAACTATGGCTACACCTTC.

The chain is built from TRBV11-2 and TRBJ2-7, with D possibly being TRBD1 (5 bases). Germline V gene lookup returns CDR1 SGHAT and CDR2 FQNNGV. CDR3 size: 12 residues. V lost 5 bases to trimming and J lost 4 bases, with 9 bases between them. The CDR3 bases are TGTGCCAGCAGCCTGACAGCTTACGAGCAGTACTTC. Its translation is CASSLTAYEQYF.

The CDR3 DNA reads TGTGCCTGGAGTGCAGGACAGGGGCTCGTCTTCCCGTACTTC. Translating it yields CAWSAGQGLVFPYF. V gene TRBV30 combines with J gene TRBJ2-5; 9 bases are a match to TRBD1. The junction had 13 bases not matched to a gene; V was cut back by 1 base and J by 13 bases. The CDR3 loop spans 14 amino acids. Germline values: CDR1 GTSNPN, CDR2 SVGIG (reference sequence).

This clone was recorded a few times. The CDR3 here is CASSPAGTDNTGELFF. In DNA form, the CDR3 reads TGTGCCAGCAGCCCCGCGGGGACAGACAACACCGGGGAGCTGTTTTTT. The chain couples TRBV9 to TRBJ2-2; D perhaps matches TRBD1 (7 bases). The CDR3 is made up of 16 amino acids. The V end lost 4 bases, the J end lost 2 bases, and 15 bases lay between the germline ends. Germline assignment: CDR1 SGDLS and CDR2 YYNGEE.

The rearrangement links TRBV6-5 to TRBJ2-1, with D perhaps TRBD2 (6 bases). Per germline, CDR1 MNHEY and CDR2 SVGAGI. The CDR3 contains 13 residues. The V end was cut by 5 bases, the J end by 6 bases, with 11 bases between. Here the CDR3 reads CASSRGALNEQFF. CDR3 in DNA: TGTGCCAGCAGTCGCGGGGCCCTCAATGAGCAGTTCTTC.

This clone came up a few times. J is TRBJ1-5 and V is TRBV19; TRBD1 agrees at 7 bases. The CDR3 runs 14 residues. With 5 bases clipped from V and 5 bases from J, the junction kept 6 bases outside the gene matches. The germline CDR1 and CDR2 sequences are LNHDA and SQIVND (reference sequence). In DNA, the CDR3 is TGTGCCAGTAGTCCCGGGACAGAGTATCAGCCCCAGCATTTT. Protein: CASSPGTEYQPQHF.

This rearrangement joins TRBV4-3 to TRBJ1-6, with 9 bases lining up with TRBD1. The V gene end was trimmed by 1 base and the J gene end by 10 bases; junction bases not matched to a gene: 5. The CDR3 length is 15 residues. Germline V gene data show CDR1 as LGHNA and CDR2 as YSLEER. DNA for the CDR3: TGCGCCAGCAGCCAAGGGGGGACAGGGCGATCACCCCTCCACTTT. This translates into CASSQGGTGRSPLHF.

The rearrangement joins TRBV7-3 to TRBJ2-4, with a possible D match to TRBD2 (7 bases). Trimming took off 11 bases at V and 6 bases at J, with 14 bases between the two ends. Germline CDR1 SGHTA, CDR2 FQGTGA. The CDR3 sequence is 12 residues long. CDR3 bases: TGTGCCCCCCGGCGGGGGCCAAACATTCAGTACTTC. Translated: CAPRRGPNIQYF.

The J gene is TRBJ2-5, the V gene TRBV5-1; 11 nucleotides align to TRBD2. This CDR3 has 16 residues. The germline gives CDR1 SGHRS, CDR2 YFSETQ. After removal of 3 bases from V and 3 bases from J, the junction contained 7 bases not matched to a gene. The CDR3 nucleotides are TGCGCCAGCAGCTCGGAGGTAGCGGGGGGGGAAGAGACCCAGTACTTC. This sequence encodes CASSSEVAGGEETQYF. Using reference TRBV5-1 and TRBJ2-5 for the parts outside the CDR3, the full variable domain is KAGVTQTPRYLIKTRGQQVTLSCSPISGHRSVSWYQQTPGQGLQFLFEYFSETQRNKGNFPGRFSGRQFSNSRSEMNVSTLELGDSALYLCASSSEVAGGEETQYFGPGTRLLVL.

V usage is TRBV25-1 and J usage is TRBJ1-2; 10 bases are shared with TRBD1. This CDR3 region has 13 residues. Germline loops: CDR1 MGHDK, CDR2 SYGVNS. Losses at the gene ends were 10 bases for V and 8 bases for J; bases not matched to a gene: 10. CDR3 bases: TGTGCCACCAGACAGGGGGCTTACGGGGGCTACACCTTC. Amino acid sequence: CATRQGAYGGYTF.

This chain joins TRBV6-5 and TRBJ1-2, with TRBD1 identical over 7 bases. V lost 3 bases and J lost 6; bases outside the gene matches: 10. This CDR3 is built from 15 residues. Germline CDR1 and CDR2: MNHEY and SVGAGI. In DNA, the CDR3 is TGTGCCAGCAGTTATTCTCGGGACAGCGGACATGGCTACACCTTC. Protein product: CASSYSRDSGHGYTF.

V usage is TRBV6-2 or TRBV6-3 and J usage is TRBJ1-1; D is uncertain. Trimming shortened V by 6 bases and J by 1 base, and 12 bases separated the two germline ends. This CDR3 spans 14 amino acids. The germline V gene has CDR1 MNHEY and CDR2 SVGEGT. The CDR3 loop reads CASSSRAQNTEAFF. The DNA for the CDR3 is TGTGCCAGCAGCTCCCGAGCCCAGAACACTGAAGCTTTCTTT.

The V gene is TRBV6-1, the J gene TRBJ1-6, with a tentative D call TRBD1 (6 bases). CDR1 and CDR2 from the germline V gene are MNHNS and SASEGT. The length of the CDR3 is 16 residues. V lost 4 bases and J lost 4, with 14 bases in between. Written as DNA, the CDR3 is TGTGCCAGCAGTGGCCGGACAGTTCGTTATAATTCACCCCTCCACTTT. Translating it yields CASSGRTVRYNSPLHF.

The chain recombines TRBV2 with TRBJ1-1; 7 bases line up with TRBD1. Germline assignment: CDR1 SNHLY and CDR2 FYNNEI. The CDR3 covers 17 residues. Trimming removed 8 bases from V and 3 bases from J; junction bases left unmatched: 18. CDR3 loop: CASPQILQGGLDTEAFF. The CDR3 DNA is TGTGCCAGCCCCCAAATACTTCAGGGGGGCTTGGACACTGAAGCTTTCTTT.

This chain joins TRBV4-1 and TRBJ2-3, with 7 positions matching TRBD1. Trimming at V came to 0 bases and at J to 2 bases, leaving 11 bases not matched to a gene. Germline lookup yields CDR1 MGHRA and CDR2 YSYEKL. The CDR3 is made up of 18 amino acids. The CDR3, as DNA: TGCGCCAGCAGCCAAGATATGCCCCGACAGGGATCCACAGATACGCAGTATTTT. Translation gives CASSQDMPRQGSTDTQYF.

This chain connects TRBV6-5 to TRBJ1-2; 9 positions agree with TRBD1. CDR1 is MNHEY and CDR2 is SVGAGI in the germline V gene. V was clipped by 6 bases and J by 5 bases; unmatched bases: 10. CDR3 length: 15 amino acids. CDR3 protein: CASRAGTGTRYGYTF. The DNA of the CDR3 is TGTGCCAGCAGGGCCGGGACAGGGACCCGGTATGGCTACACCTTC.

The CDR3 DNA reads as TGTGCCATCAGCCGGGACAGGGGTGAGTCACCCCTCCACTTT. Translated: CAISRDRGESPLHF. This rearrangement joins TRBV10-3 to TRBJ1-6, with 10 bases matching TRBD1. The germline V gene has CDR1 ENHRY and CDR2 SYGVKD. The J segment lost 10 bases and the V segment lost 6 bases, leaving 6 bases of the junction unmatched. The CDR3 length is 14 residues.

The chain recombines TRBV18 with TRBJ2-7; a possible D gene is TRBD1 (6 bases). Germline V gene data show CDR1 as KGHSH and CDR2 as LQKENI. The CDR3 covers 16 residues. V lost 4 bases and J 1 base, leaving 17 bases between the germline ends. The CDR3 sequence is CASSQGQSGRSYEQYF. The CDR3 DNA reads as TGTGCCAGCTCACAAGGACAGTCTGGCAGATCCTACGAGCAGTACTTC.

V usage is TRBV24-1 and J usage is TRBJ1-4; unclear D gene. Per the germline V gene, CDR1 is KGHDR and CDR2 is SFDVKD. The CDR3 extends over 14 amino acids. V shed 12 bases and J shed 8 bases, with 21 bases lying between them. As DNA, the CDR3 is TGTGCCCATGCTCCGACGGCGGGGATCGAAAAACTGTTTTTT. Its translation is CAHAPTAGIEKLFF.